Each of the 11 T cell receptor beta chains below was sequenced from the same sample in a study of blood T cell repertoires in COVID-19. The table came from immunoSEQ multiplex PCR; TCRdb's copy has only in-frame clones and leaves some out. The table has 50,000 to 75,000 clones, roughly 84% seen once. The sequenced sample consisted of peripheral blood. These receptors all stem from a woman older than 75 with active or convalescent COVID-19.

This clone was seen only a few times. For the CDR3, the DNA is TGTGCCAGCAGTGAACAGGGAAGCAATCAGCCCCAGCATTTT. Its protein product is CASSEQGSNQPQHF. The chain combines TRBV27 with TRBJ1-5, with D perhaps matching TRBD1 (6 bases). Per germline, CDR1 MNHEY and CDR2 SMNVEV (reference sequence). The V gene lost 5 bases and the J gene lost 1 base, with 9 bases spanning the gap. The CDR3 is 14 residues long.

DNA of the CDR3: TGTGCCAGCTCACGTCCGCAGGGCCATTCACCCCTCCACTTT. It is translated as CASSRPQGHSPLHF. The gene calls are TRBV18 and TRBJ1-6; tentative D call: TRBD1 (5 bases). There are 14 residues in the CDR3. CDR1 KGHSH and CDR2 LQKENI come from the germline V gene. V lost 4 bases and J lost 8, with 12 bases in between.

DNA for the CDR3: TGTGCCAGCAGCCTTAGCGTAGGGGGCGGCTACACCTTC. The encoded protein is CASSLSVGGGYTF. The V call is TRBV3-1 (or the pseudogene TRBV3-2), the J call TRBJ1-2, with 7 bases fitting TRBD1. CDR3 length: 13 amino acids. CDR1 is LGHDT, CDR2 YNNKEL, per germline (reference sequence). The V gene end was trimmed by 4 bases and the J gene end by 8 bases; junction bases not matched to a gene: 7.

The V gene is TRBV6-6, the J gene TRBJ1-1; D may be TRBD1 (5 bases). Germline V CDR1 and CDR2: MNHNY, SVGAGI (reference sequence). V was clipped by 5 bases and J by 0 bases, with 16 bases between them. CDR3 length: 16 amino acids. CDR3 residues: CASSPGEGALNTEAFF. CDR3 DNA: TGTGCCAGCAGTCCGGGGGAGGGAGCGCTGAACACTGAAGCTTTCTTT.

This chain connects TRBV15 to TRBJ2-1, with TRBD2 matching 12 bases. The CDR3 totals 19 residues. Looked up from germline, CDR1 is LNHNV and CDR2 is YYDKDF (reference sequence). V trimming: 1 base; J trimming: 3 bases; junction bases outside the gene matches: 10. The CDR3: CATSRVPPSGGELYNEQFF. CDR3 DNA sequence: TGTGCCACCAGCAGAGTTCCCCCTAGCGGGGGGGAACTCTACAATGAGCAGTTCTTC.

V is TRBV5-4 and J is TRBJ2-5; 7 bases align to TRBD2. The V and J ends lost 3 bases and 3 bases, in that order; junction bases with no gene match: 8. CDR1 SGHNT and CDR2 YYREEE come from the germline V gene (reference sequence). CDR3 length equals 15 residues. The CDR3 sequence is CASSYPGGTKETQYF. The CDR3 coding sequence is TGTGCCAGCAGCTACCCGGGGGGTACAAAAGAGACCCAGTACTTC.

The J gene is TRBJ1-2, the V gene TRBV9, with 7 bases aligning to TRBD1. V gave up 0 bases and J gave up 8 bases; unmatched junction bases: 7. The V gene's germline CDR1 is SGDLS and CDR2 YYNGEE. The CDR3 spans 14 residues. CDR3 DNA: TGTGCCAGCAGCGTAGGCGGTGACAGGGTAGGCTACACCTTC. As protein: CASSVGGDRVGYTF.

The count of this clone is one. The chain couples TRBV5-1 to TRBJ2-3; 8 bases agree with TRBD1. The CDR3 consists of 15 residues. Trimming cost V 2 bases and J 0 bases; bases outside gene matches: 2. Germline loops: CDR1 SGHRS, CDR2 YFSETQ. The CDR3 is CASSFRGLSTDTQYF. The CDR3 coding sequence is TGCGCCAGCAGCTTCAGGGGGCTAAGCACAGATACGCAGTATTTT.

The sample holds a few counts of this clone. V gene TRBV19 combines with J gene TRBJ2-5, with D perhaps TRBD1 (5 bases). With 5 bases removed from V and 2 bases from J, the gap between germline ends came to 12 bases. Germline loops: CDR1 LNHDA, CDR2 SQIVND (reference sequence). The CDR3 covers 14 residues. CDR3: CASSQMGQQETQYF. In DNA form, the CDR3 reads TGTGCCAGTAGTCAAATGGGGCAGCAAGAGACCCAGTACTTC.

The CDR3 DNA reads as TGCGCCAGCAGCTCCCGACAGGGAGGTCATGGCTACACCTTC. This codes for CASSSRQGGHGYTF. This chain joins TRBV5-1 and TRBJ1-2, with 7 nucleotides matching TRBD1. Germline CDR1 reads SGHRS; CDR2 reads YFSETQ. The CDR3 consists of 14 residues. The trim removed 3 bases at V and 6 bases at J, leaving 8 bases unmatched.

The V call is TRBV9, the J call TRBJ2-3, with 13 bases aligning to TRBD2. CDR1 and CDR2 from the germline V gene are SGDLS and YYNGEE. This CDR3 spans 16 amino acids. The V segment lost 6 bases and the J segment 2 bases; nucleotides outside the gene matches: 6. The CDR3 nucleotides are TGTGCCAGCAACCGACTAGCGGGGGGACCCACAGATACGCAGTATTTT. It encodes CASNRLAGGPTDTQYF.